The 28 T cell receptor beta chains below all came from one sample that was sequenced in a study of blood T cells in healthy people across ages. The use of a sample-barcoded 5' primer and a J-beta primer mix characterized a second PCR of roughly 7 to 11 cycles. TCRdb used MiXCR to reprocess the 5' RACE reads, holding one entry per CDR3 protein. The sample lists more than 500,000 distinct CDR3 sequences, about 26% occurring once. What was sequenced was blood. Source of these receptors: a woman aged 70 to 79 in good health.

This clonotype appeared a few times. The chain recombines TRBV4-3 with TRBJ2-5; D is possibly TRBD1 (6 bases). The assigned J gene may be wrong: the sequence end matches TRBJ2-7 better. The germline CDR1 and CDR2 sequences are LGHNA and YSLEER. There are 15 residues in the CDR3. For the CDR3, the DNA is TGCGCCAGCAGCCAAGATCGACAGGCCTCCTACGAGCAGTACTTC. The encoded protein is CASSQDRQASYEQYF.

This clonotype was seen only a few times. This chain uses TRBV10-3 with TRBJ2-5; D is uncertain. V lost 7 bases, J lost 3 bases, and 3 bases lay in between. This CDR3 has 10 amino acids. The germline gives CDR1 ENHRY, CDR2 SYGVKD. The CDR3 sequence is CAIIKETQYF. DNA for the CDR3: TGTGCCATCATTAAAGAGACCCAGTACTTC.

CDR3 DNA: TGCAGTGCTAGTCCCCCCGGACAGCTCCGAAATGAAAAACTGTTTTTT. Encoded protein: CSASPPGQLRNEKLFF. The chain carries TRBV20-1 and TRBJ1-4; a weak D match, TRBD1 (6 bases). The CDR3 loop spans 16 amino acids. Between the trimmed V and J ends, which lost 3 bases and 5 bases, there was a span of 19 bases. Germline CDR1 DFQATT, CDR2 SNEGSKA (reference sequence).

The chain is built from TRBV20-1 and TRBJ2-1, with 7 nucleotides matching TRBD1. The junction had 12 bases not matched to a gene; V was cut back by 6 bases and J by 4 bases. CDR1 is DFQATT and CDR2 is SNEGSKA in the germline V gene (reference sequence). The CDR3 totals 15 residues. In nucleotides, the CDR3 is TGCAGTGCGTCTCCGGTCAGGGGGTTTTACAATGAGCAGTTCTTC. Translating gives CSASPVRGFYNEQFF.

This clonotype has just a few counts. CDR3: CASSSEQLGKLFF. The CDR3 nucleotides are TGTGCCAGCAGCTCGGAACAGTTAGGAAAACTGTTTTTT. V usage is TRBV11-2 and J usage is TRBJ1-4; no firm D call. This CDR3 has 13 residues. From germline, CDR1 is SGHAT and CDR2 FQNNGV. Trimming removed 4 bases at V and 10 bases at J, with 13 bases between.

In this sample, this clonotype turned up a few times. V is TRBV5-6 and J is TRBJ2-3, with 13 positions matching TRBD2. From germline, CDR1 is SGHDT and CDR2 YYEEEE. The CDR3 has 17 residues. J lost 0 bases, V lost 5 bases, and 6 bases had no gene match. CDR3 nucleotides: TGTGCCAGCAGTACCGGACTAGCGGGGGCCAGCACAGATACGCAGTATTTT. Translation gives CASSTGLAGASTDTQYF.

The chain carries TRBV6-6 and TRBJ2-2, with D uncertain. This CDR3 spans 14 amino acids. The germline V and J ends were trimmed by 0 bases and 8 bases, with 10 bases remaining between them. In germline, CDR1 is MNHNY, CDR2 SVGAGI (reference sequence). CDR3 residues: CASSYSGVSGELFF. In DNA form, the CDR3 reads TGTGCCAGCAGTTACTCTGGGGTTTCTGGGGAGCTGTTTTTT.

The genes are TRBV30 and TRBJ1-5; no firm D call. The germline CDR1 and CDR2 sequences are GTSNPN and SVGIG (reference sequence). The CDR3 covers 15 residues. With 0 bases removed from V and 4 bases from J, the gap between germline ends came to 13 bases. This CDR3 reads CAWSVTTGLNQPQHF. In DNA form, the CDR3 reads TGTGCCTGGAGTGTCACGACGGGGTTAAATCAGCCCCAGCATTTT.

The J gene is TRBJ2-7, the V gene TRBV4-2; a possible D gene is TRBD1 (7 bases). The closer fit of TRBJ2-1 to the DNA end suggests the J call may be wrong. Germline V gene data show CDR1 as LGHNA and CDR2 as YNFKEQ. The CDR3 covers 16 residues. CDR3 amino acids: CASSPTPRGAGGEQFF. The CDR3 DNA is TGTGCCAGCAGCCCAACCCCCAGGGGGGCCGGAGGTGAGCAGTTCTTC.

In its sample, this clonotype was seen a few times. V and J are TRBV20-1 and TRBJ2-2, with D possibly called TRBD1 or TRBD2 (5 bases each). Trimming took off 2 bases at V and 3 bases at J, with 10 bases between the two ends. This CDR3 spans 14 amino acids. The germline gives CDR1 DFQATT, CDR2 SNEGSKA (reference sequence). DNA of the CDR3: TGCAGTGCTAGAAAGGGGAGATACACCGGGGAGCTGTTTTTT. Residues: CSARKGRYTGELFF.

This clonotype was picked up a small number of times. The CDR3 region is CSARDPLGSTDTQYF. CDR3 DNA: TGCAGTGCTAGAGATCCCCTAGGGAGCACAGATACGCAGTATTTT. This sequence joins TRBV20-1 and TRBJ2-3; D unclear. V was shortened by 0 bases and J by 0 bases, with 10 bases between the two germline ends. Germline V gene data show CDR1 as DFQATT and CDR2 as SNEGSKA (reference sequence). This CDR3 is 15 amino acids long.

The chain joins TRBV5-1 to TRBJ1-4, with D unclear. Per germline, CDR1 SGHRS and CDR2 YFSETQ. The CDR3 has 16 residues. Trimming left V 0 bases short and J 5 bases short, with 14 bases between. The CDR3 loop is CASSLEGTVGNEKLFF. CDR3 sequence (DNA): TGCGCCAGCAGCTTGGAGGGAACAGTGGGAAATGAAAAACTGTTTTTT. The full variable domain, rest sourced from reference TRBV5-1 and TRBJ1-4, is KAGVTQTPRYLIKTRGQQVTLSCSPISGHRSVSWYQQTPGQGLQFLFEYFSETQRNKGNFPGRFSGRQFSNSRSEMNVSTLELGDSALYLCASSLEGTVGNEKLFFGSGTQLSVL.

The chain joins TRBV15 to TRBJ2-2, with D possibly matching TRBD2 (5 bases). V shed 6 bases and J shed 4 bases, with 9 bases lying between them. Germline V gives CDR1 LNHNV, CDR2 YYDKDF (reference sequence). The CDR3 length is 13 residues. This CDR3 is CATRRAVTGELFF. The CDR3 DNA reads as TGTGCCACCAGGCGGGCAGTCACCGGGGAGCTGTTTTTT.

This clonotype turned up a few times. The chain is built from TRBV5-1 and TRBJ2-3, with TRBD2 identical over 13 bases. Trimming cost V 3 bases and J 9 bases; bases outside gene matches: 4. This CDR3 comprises 14 residues. Germline values: CDR1 SGHRS, CDR2 YFSETQ. CDR3 nucleotides: TGCGCCAGCAGCTCGACTAGCGGGGGGTCGACGCAGTATTTT. Amino acids: CASSSTSGGSTQYF.

There are a few counts of this clonotype. The genes are TRBV18 and TRBJ1-1; no reliable D call. The CDR3 runs 13 residues. Deletions cut 8 bases from V and 3 bases from J, with 13 bases between. The V gene's germline CDR1 is KGHSH and CDR2 LQKENI. The chain's CDR3 is CASRFPSDTEAFF. In DNA, the CDR3 is TGTGCCAGCCGGTTTCCTTCGGACACTGAAGCTTTCTTT.

This chain connects TRBV7-9 to TRBJ1-5; a possible D gene is TRBD1 (5 bases). V was trimmed by 4 bases and J by 4 bases, leaving 14 bases between them. Germline V gene data show CDR1 as SEHNR and CDR2 as FQNEAQ (reference sequence). The CDR3 extends over 15 amino acids. CDR3 DNA sequence: TGTGCCAGCAGCTCAACCCGGGGGATGAATCAGCCCCAGCATTTT. It encodes CASSSTRGMNQPQHF. Looking up the rest from reference TRBV7-9 and TRBJ1-5 gives the full variable domain: DTGVSQNPRHKITKRGQNVTFRCDPISEHNRLYWYRQTLGQGPEFLTYFQNEAQLEKSRLLSDRFSAERPKGSFSTLEIQRTEQGDSAMYLCASSSTRGMNQPQHFGDGTRLSIL.

This clonotype has a handful of counts. The chain uses TRBV6-1 and TRBJ2-1; D remains ambiguous. The V end was cut by 6 bases, the J end by 10 bases, with 25 bases between. This CDR3 contains 16 residues. Germline CDR1 and CDR2: MNHNS and SASEGT. The CDR3 spells CASSPGARRSRGEQFF. The DNA for the CDR3 is TGTGCCAGCAGCCCCGGAGCGCGGCGTAGCCGTGGGGAGCAGTTCTTC.

A few counts support this clonotype. The gene calls are TRBV12-3 or TRBV12-4 and TRBJ2-1; TRBD1 matches 7 bases. The CDR3 is 12 amino acids. The V gene end was trimmed by 3 bases and the J gene end by 10 bases; junction bases not matched to a gene: 3. The CDR3 DNA sequence: TGTGCCAGCAGTTTTCAAGGGGGCGAGCAGTTCTTC. Translated: CASSFQGGEQFF.

This clonotype occurred a few times. The J gene is TRBJ1-1, the V gene TRBV20-1; D unresolved. CDR1 is DFQATT, CDR2 SNEGSKA, per germline (reference sequence). The V end was cut by 0 bases, the J end by 3 bases, with 8 bases between. The length of the CDR3 is 13 residues. CDR3 in amino acids: CSARERWDTEAFF. The CDR3 DNA follows: TGCAGTGCTAGAGAGAGGTGGGACACTGAAGCTTTCTTT.

This clonotype turned up a few times. The CDR3 nucleotides read TGCAGTGCCCCACCTCGTACATCCTACGAGCAGTACTTC. The encoded protein is CSAPPRTSYEQYF. The rearrangement links TRBV20-1 to TRBJ2-5; D unresolved. TRBJ2-7 matches the DNA end more closely, so the J call is doubtful. The germline CDR1 and CDR2 sequences are DFQATT and SNEGSKA (reference sequence). The CDR3 runs 13 residues.

This clonotype was picked up one time. The rearrangement joins TRBV6-2 or TRBV6-3 to TRBJ1-1; D is uncertain. Trimming shortened V by 6 bases and J by 8 bases, and 13 bases separated the two germline ends. The germline gives CDR1 MNHEY, CDR2 SVGEGT. CDR3 size: 12 residues. CDR3 loop: CASSPRSSEAFF. As DNA, the CDR3 is TGTGCCAGCAGCCCCAGGAGCTCCGAAGCTTTCTTT.

The J gene is TRBJ2-5, the V gene TRBV12-3 or TRBV12-4; the D gene could be TRBD1 or TRBD2 (5 bases each). The CDR3 is 12 residues long. Trimming pared 6 bases from V and 2 bases from J, leaving 7 bases between. The CDR3 is CASRGRQETQYF. The DNA for the CDR3 is TGTGCCAGCAGGGGACGGCAAGAGACCCAGTACTTC.

The table lists this clonotype with a few counts. The gene calls are TRBV6-2 or TRBV6-3 and TRBJ1-1; 8 nucleotides line up with TRBD1. Germline CDR1 and CDR2: MNHEY and SVGEGT. CDR3 size: 15 residues. V shed 5 bases and J 5 bases; nucleotides not matched to a gene: 10. The CDR3 here is CASSIPTGARTEAFF. The CDR3 nucleotides are TGTGCCAGCAGTATTCCGACAGGGGCGAGGACTGAAGCTTTCTTT.

This chain links TRBV6-1 with TRBJ2-6; TRBD1 matches 8 bases. Germline assignment: CDR1 MNHNS and CDR2 SASEGT. V dropped 6 bases and J dropped 3; count of bases not matched to a gene: 4. There are 15 residues in the CDR3. The CDR3: CASSQGAYGANVLTF. The CDR3 DNA is TGTGCCAGCAGCCAGGGGGCTTATGGGGCCAACGTCCTGACTTTC.

The chain is built from TRBV20-1 and TRBJ2-7, with D unclear. The germline V gene has CDR1 DFQATT and CDR2 SNEGSKA (reference sequence). The CDR3 runs 15 residues. The germline V and J ends were trimmed by 0 bases and 4 bases, with 16 bases remaining between them. The CDR3 DNA sequence: TGCAGTGCTAGAGATCAGACGCTCCAGAAGTACGAGCAGTACTTC. Protein: CSARDQTLQKYEQYF.

In this sample, this clonotype turned up a few times. The chain has TRBV20-1 and TRBJ1-2, with 9 nucleotides matching TRBD1. The V segment lost 6 bases and the J segment 9 bases; nucleotides outside the gene matches: 20. Germline values: CDR1 DFQATT, CDR2 SNEGSKA (reference sequence). This CDR3 has 16 amino acids. CDR3 protein: CSANRDRVSGMQRYTF. The CDR3 DNA reads as TGCAGTGCAAACCGGGACAGGGTATCTGGAATGCAGCGCTACACCTTC.

V usage is TRBV4-1 and J usage is TRBJ1-3; D gene unclear. The CDR3 has 15 amino acids. V was pared by 3 bases and J by 1 base, with 10 bases between. Germline V gene data show CDR1 as MGHRA and CDR2 as YSYEKL. CDR3 residues: CASSQRTDSGNTIYF. The CDR3 nucleotides are TGCGCCAGCAGCCAGAGGACGGATTCTGGAAACACCATATATTTT.

This clonotype occurred a few times. The chain couples TRBV9 to TRBJ2-5; 9 nucleotides line up with TRBD1. The J call may be incorrect, as the DNA end agrees better with TRBJ2-7. Germline V gene sequence: CDR1 SGDLS, CDR2 YYNGEE. The CDR3 runs 15 residues. The CDR3 loop is CASSPRTGVSYEQYF. The CDR3 DNA follows: TGTGCCAGCAGCCCCCGGACAGGGGTATCCTACGAGCAGTACTTC.